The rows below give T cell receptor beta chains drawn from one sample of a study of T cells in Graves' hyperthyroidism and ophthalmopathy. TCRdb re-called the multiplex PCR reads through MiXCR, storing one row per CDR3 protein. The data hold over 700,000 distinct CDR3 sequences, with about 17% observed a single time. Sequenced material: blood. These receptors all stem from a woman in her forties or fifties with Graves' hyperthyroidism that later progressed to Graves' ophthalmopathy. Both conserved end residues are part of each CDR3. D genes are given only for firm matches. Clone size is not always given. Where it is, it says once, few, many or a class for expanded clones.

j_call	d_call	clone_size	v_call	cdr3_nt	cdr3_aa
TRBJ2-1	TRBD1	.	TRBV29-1	TGCAGCGTTGAAAGTTTATCAGGGGGCATCTACAATGAGCAGTTCTTC	CSVESLSGGIYNEQFF
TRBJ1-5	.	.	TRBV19	TGTGCCAGTAGTATAGTCCAGGGGCAGCCCCAGCATTTT	CASSIVQGQPQHF
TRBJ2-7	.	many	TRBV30	TGTGCCTGGAGTGTTTTGCGTCCCGGGGACGAGCAGTACTTC	CAWSVLRPGDEQYF
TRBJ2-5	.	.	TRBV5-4	TGTGCCAGCAGCTCAGGACCGAGCAGGCAAGAGACCCAGTACTTC	CASSSGPSRQETQYF
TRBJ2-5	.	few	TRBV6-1	TGTGCCAGCAGTGACAGGGGTAAGGCTTATGAGGAGACCCAGTACTTC	CASSDRGKAYEETQYF
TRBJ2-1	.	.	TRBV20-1	TGCAGTGCTAGAGATCCCCTTCGCAATGAGCAGTTCTTC	CSARDPLRNEQFF
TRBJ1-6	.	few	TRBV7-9	TGTGCCAGCAGCTTCCCGTCCCAAGCTCTCCACTTT	CASSFPSQALHF
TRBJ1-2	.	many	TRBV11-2	TGTGCCAGCAGCTTATATGGTAAATCCAGTCTGCCTGGCTACACCTTC	CASSLYGKSSLPGYTF
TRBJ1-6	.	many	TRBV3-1	TGTGCCAGCAGCCCCTTGTTGGAAGGGTCACCCCTCCACTTT	CASSPLLEGSPLHF
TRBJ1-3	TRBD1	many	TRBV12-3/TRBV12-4	TGTGCCAGCAGTTTAGCGACAGGGCCTGGAAACACCATATATTTT	CASSLATGPGNTIYF
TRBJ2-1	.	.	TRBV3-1	TGTGCCAGCAGCCAAGCAGAACAGAACAATGAGCAGTTCTTC	CASSQAEQNNEQFF
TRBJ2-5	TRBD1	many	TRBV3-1	TGTGCCAGCAGCCATGGGGACAGATTCAACCAAGAGACCCAGTACTTC	CASSHGDRFNQETQYF
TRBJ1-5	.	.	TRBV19	TGTGCCACCAACCCCCCCGGAGGGTTCAATCAGCCCCAGCATTTT	CATNPPGGFNQPQHF
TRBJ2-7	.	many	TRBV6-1	TGTGCCAGCAGTGAAGTGGCAGCTACCTACGAGCAGTACTTC	CASSEVAATYEQYF
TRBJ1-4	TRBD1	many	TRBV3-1	TGTGCCAGCAGCAAACTCCGGGACAGTGAAAAACTGTTTTTT	CASSKLRDSEKLFF
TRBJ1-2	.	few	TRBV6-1	TGTGCCAGCAGTGCCTACACCGGTACCTATGGCTACACCTTC	CASSAYTGTYGYTF
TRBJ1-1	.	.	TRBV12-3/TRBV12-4	TGTGCCAGCAGACGTCCTCACCAACCGGGCCCGAACACTGAAGCTTTCTTT	CASRRPHQPGPNTEAFF
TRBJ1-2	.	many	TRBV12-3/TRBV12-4	TGTGCCAGCAGTGACGAGGACAGAAACTATGGCTACACCTTC	CASSDEDRNYGYTF
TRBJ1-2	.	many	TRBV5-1	TGCGCCAGCAGCTTGGACAGGGCGACGATTAACTATGGCTACACCTTC	CASSLDRATINYGYTF
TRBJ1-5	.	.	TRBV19	TGTGCCAGTAGGGGCCCCGAGGGGTATCAGCCCCAGCATTTT	CASRGPEGYQPQHF
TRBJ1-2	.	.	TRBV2	TGTGCCAGCAGAGGAGAGGGGGGGTTCTCTAGAGGCTACACCTTC	CASRGEGGFSRGYTF
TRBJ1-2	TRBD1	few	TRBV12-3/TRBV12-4	TGTGCCAGCAGTCACAGGGGGCCCTATGGCTACACCTTC	CASSHRGPYGYTF
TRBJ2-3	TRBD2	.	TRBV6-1	TGTGCCAGCAGTCACCCTACTAGCGGGGGAGTGGGAGATACGCAGTATTTT	CASSHPTSGGVGDTQYF
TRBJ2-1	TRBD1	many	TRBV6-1	TGTGCCAGCACCCTAAGGTCCAGGGGGCCCAATGAGCAGTTCTTC	CASTLRSRGPNEQFF
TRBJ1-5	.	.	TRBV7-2	TGTGCCAGCAGCTTATTGGGTGGGGGGGGTCAGCCCCAGCATTTT	CASSLLGGGGQPQHF
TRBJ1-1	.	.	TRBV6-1	TGTGCCAGCAGTGAAAATCTCCGGTTGGGGACTGAAGCTTTCTTT	CASSENLRLGTEAFF
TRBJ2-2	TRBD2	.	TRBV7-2	TGTGCCAGCAGCTTCGATCGGGGGGTCGGGGAGCTGTTTTTT	CASSFDRGVGELFF
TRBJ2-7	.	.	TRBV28	TGTGCCAGCAGTTCCCTAGCAGGAGGGTACTACGAGCAGTACTTC	CASSSLAGGYYEQYF